Listed here is a single T cell receptor (beta chain). The antigen it binds to is not known. No much larger clone exists at a distance of one base, and base qualities are not known. The sample belongs to a study of blood T cell repertoires in COVID-19 (dated by TCRdb to between 2020 and 2021). In the study overall: Samples covering the acute and convalescent phases of COVID-19 were provided by collaborators in the United States, Italy and Spain. The prospective study material was composed of cDNA or gDNA derived from T cells, B-cell-depleted T cells, or PBMCs. Subjects who had been exposed to COVID-19, were actively infected with it, or had recovered from it provided the deeply sampled blood TCRbeta repertoires that made up the dataset. A freely available public database, intended as a resource for researchers studying the immune response to SARS-CoV-2, is where the repertoires were released. The samples were drawn from two sources: the first 160 participants of the ongoing ImmuneRACE study, and about 1,300 subjects contributed by 6 global collaborators. Sample metadata almost always included a de-identified subject ID, COVID-19 status, age in years and sex. HLA class I and class II types, where available, came from metadata supplied by the sample provider rather than from assay-based typing. The investigation overall reported the following: The amount of clinical and demographic metadata varied by source and participant and was provided uncurated.

Whole blood was collected in K2EDTA tubes by collaborating institutions according to the institutions' own protocols. For TCRbeta analysis, collaborators shipped samples in one of three forms: frozen whole blood, isolated PBMCs, or DNA extracted from either of those sample types. TCRbeta CDR3 regions were amplified from genomic DNA using the immunoSEQ Assay, a bias-controlled multiplex PCR. As for how the authors treated the data: Within the assay, amplification of reference gene primers was used to estimate how many nucleated cells each sample contained. To quantify the absolute abundance of each unique TCRbeta CDR3 rearrangement, sequence reads were collapsed and filtered. For each sample, productive Simpson clonality was calculated as the square root of Simpson's diversity index across productive rearrangements. TCRdb retrieved this table from immuneACCESS and kept in-frame rearrangements only. Not all clones are present; in checked studies, unresolved V genes account for under half, and no reason is known for the remainder. The V and J calls and clone size were taken over from that table, and D and trimming were inferred from the DNA. The sample table contains about 670,000 clones; only one count was recorded for approximately 90% of them. The ten largest account for under 0.3% of the sample.

V lost 1 base and J lost 4 bases; the stretch between them is 12 bases long. The CDR1 and CDR2 encoded by the germline V gene are SGHAT and FQNNGV. The CDR3 spans 15 residues, from the cysteine through the phenylalanine. Kept here is only the CDR3 DNA, which spans 45 bases and is read in frame from base 1. Sequencing input: peripheral blood. The chain uses TRBV11-2 and TRBJ2-3; the D gene is unclear. The receptor comes from a woman between 18 and 29 years old with acute or convalescent COVID-19. The DNA sequence is given as TGTGCCAGCAGCTTAGGAGCCGTAGAACCAGATACGCAGTATTTT. Translated, this gives CASSLGAVEPDTQYF. The variable domain in full, with residues beyond the CDR3 obtained from the reference TRBV11-2 and TRBJ2-3 genes, is EAGVAQSPRYKIIEKRQSVAFWCNPISGHATLYWYQQILGQGPKLLIQFQNNGVVDDSQLPKDRFSAERLKGVDSTLKIQPAKLEDSAVYLCASSLGAVEPDTQYFGPGTRLTVL.